This TCR beta chain was identified during a study of blood T cell repertoires in COVID-19. Study details: Nucleic acid was either cDNA or gDNA, and it came from T cells, B-cell-depleted T cells, or PBMCs.

Two negative PCRs, clearance, or symptom resolution had been documented for recovered Cohort 3 donors. The CDR3 length is 16 residues. V trimming: 7 bases; J trimming: 6 bases; junction bases outside the gene matches: 13. Germline-derived CDR1 and CDR2 are SNHLY and FYNNEI. In the original analysis: For nucleated cells, counts were estimated from reference gene primer amplification. Assay used: immunoSEQ multiplex PCR; TCRdb lists only in-frame clones, some missing. V and J calls and clone size are given by that table; D and trimming were obtained from the DNA. Of 180,000 or so clones in the sample, approximately 85% were seen once.

What was sequenced was PBMCs or T cells enriched from blood (not recorded which). The V gene is TRBV2, the J gene TRBJ1-5; TRBD1 matches at 9 bases. The TCR originated in a man in his forties who had recovered from COVID-19. CDR3 residues: CASKRGVGTGSQPQHF. For the CDR3, the DNA is TGTGCCAGCAAAAGGGGGGTCGGGACAGGGAGTCAGCCCCAGCATTTT. Filled out from reference TRBV2 and TRBJ1-5, the complete variable domain reads EPEVTQTPSHQVTQMGQEVILRCVPISNHLYFYWYRQILGQKVEFLVSFYNNEISEKSEIFDDQFSVERPDGSNFTLKIRSTKLEDSAMYFCASKRGVGTGSQPQHFGDGTRLSIL.